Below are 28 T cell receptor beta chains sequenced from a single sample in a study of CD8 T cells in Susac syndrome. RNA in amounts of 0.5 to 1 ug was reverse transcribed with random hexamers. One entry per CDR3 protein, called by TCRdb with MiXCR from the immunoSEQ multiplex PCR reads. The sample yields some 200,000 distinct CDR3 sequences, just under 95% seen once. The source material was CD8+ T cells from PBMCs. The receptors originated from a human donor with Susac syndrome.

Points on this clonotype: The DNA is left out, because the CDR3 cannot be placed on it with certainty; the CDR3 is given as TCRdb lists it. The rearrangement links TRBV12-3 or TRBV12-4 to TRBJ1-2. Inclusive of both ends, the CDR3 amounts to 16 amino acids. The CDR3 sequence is CASSLAQAIYGVGYTF.

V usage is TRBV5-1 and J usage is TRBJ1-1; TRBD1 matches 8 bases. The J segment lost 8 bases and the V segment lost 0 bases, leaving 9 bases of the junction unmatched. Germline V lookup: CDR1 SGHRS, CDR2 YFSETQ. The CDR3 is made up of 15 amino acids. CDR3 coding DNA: TGCGCCAGCAGCTTGGAGGGACAGGCGGGAGTCGAAGCTTTCTTT. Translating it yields CASSLEGQAGVEAFF.

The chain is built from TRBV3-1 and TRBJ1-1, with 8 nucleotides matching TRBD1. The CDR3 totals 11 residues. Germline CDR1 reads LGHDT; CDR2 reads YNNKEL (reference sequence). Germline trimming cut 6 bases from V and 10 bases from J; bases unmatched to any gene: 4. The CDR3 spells CASSRGQGAFF. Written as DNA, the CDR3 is TGTGCCAGCAGTCGCGGACAGGGAGCTTTCTTT.

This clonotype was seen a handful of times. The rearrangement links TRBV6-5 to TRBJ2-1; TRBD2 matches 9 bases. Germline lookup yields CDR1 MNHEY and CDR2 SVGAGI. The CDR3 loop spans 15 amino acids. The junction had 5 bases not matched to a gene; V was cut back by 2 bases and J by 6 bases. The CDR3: CASSYKAGGRNEQFF. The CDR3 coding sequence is TGTGCCAGCAGTTACAAAGCGGGGGGACGCAATGAGCAGTTCTTC.

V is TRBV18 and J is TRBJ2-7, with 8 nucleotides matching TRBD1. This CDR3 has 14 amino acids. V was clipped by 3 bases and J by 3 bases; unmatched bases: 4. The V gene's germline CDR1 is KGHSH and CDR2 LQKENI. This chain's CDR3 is CASSPSDRVYEQYF. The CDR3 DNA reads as TGTGCCAGCTCACCCTCGGACAGGGTCTACGAGCAGTACTTC.

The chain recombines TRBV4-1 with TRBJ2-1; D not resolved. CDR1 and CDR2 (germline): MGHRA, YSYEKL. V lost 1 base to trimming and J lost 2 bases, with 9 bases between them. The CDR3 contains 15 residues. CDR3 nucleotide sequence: TGCGCCAGCAGCCAAGGGAGCAGCCCCTACAATGAGCAGTTCTTC. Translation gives CASSQGSSPYNEQFF.

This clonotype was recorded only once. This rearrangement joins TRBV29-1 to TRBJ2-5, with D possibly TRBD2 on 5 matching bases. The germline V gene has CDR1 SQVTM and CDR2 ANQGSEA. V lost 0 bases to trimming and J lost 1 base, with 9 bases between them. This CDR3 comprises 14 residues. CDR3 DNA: TGCAGCGTTGAAGAGGCTCGGGGCCAAGAGACCCAGTACTTC. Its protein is CSVEEARGQETQYF.

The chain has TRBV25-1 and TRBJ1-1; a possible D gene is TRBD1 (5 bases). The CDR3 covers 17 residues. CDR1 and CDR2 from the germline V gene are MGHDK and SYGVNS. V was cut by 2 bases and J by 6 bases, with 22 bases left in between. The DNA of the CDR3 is TGTGCCAGCAGTGAAGTCGCTTTCGGGGGTCGAACTCCTGAAGCTTTCTTT. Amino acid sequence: CASSEVAFGGRTPEAFF. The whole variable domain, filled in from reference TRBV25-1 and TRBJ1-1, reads EADIYQTPRYLVIGTGKKITLECSQTMGHDKMYWYQQDPGMELHLIHYSYGVNSTEKGDLSSESTVSRIRTEHFPLTLESARPSHTSQYLCASSEVAFGGRTPEAFFGQGTRLTVV.

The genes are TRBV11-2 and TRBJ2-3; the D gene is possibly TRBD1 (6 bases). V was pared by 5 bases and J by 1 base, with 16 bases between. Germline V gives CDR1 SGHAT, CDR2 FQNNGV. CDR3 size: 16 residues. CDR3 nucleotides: TGTGCCAGCAGCCCCAGGACCCGACAGGGCACAGATACGCAGTATTTT. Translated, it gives CASSPRTRQGTDTQYF.

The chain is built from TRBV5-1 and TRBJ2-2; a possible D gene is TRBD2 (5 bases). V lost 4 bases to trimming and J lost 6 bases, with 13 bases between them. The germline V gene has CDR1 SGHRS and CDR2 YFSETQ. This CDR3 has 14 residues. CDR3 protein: CASSPAGVSGELFF. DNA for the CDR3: TGCGCCAGCAGCCCGGCGGGTGTCTCCGGGGAGCTGTTTTTT.

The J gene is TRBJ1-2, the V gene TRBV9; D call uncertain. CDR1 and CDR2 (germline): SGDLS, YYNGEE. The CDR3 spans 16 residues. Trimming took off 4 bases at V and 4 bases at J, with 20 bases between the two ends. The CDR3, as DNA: TGTGCCAGCAGCCCCCCAGACCCTCCCCGGGGCTATGGCTACACCTTC. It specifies CASSPPDPPRGYGYTF.

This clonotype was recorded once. CDR3 DNA sequence: TGTGCCAGCAGCTTAACAGCCGGGACTATCACAGATACGCAGTATTTT. Its translation is CASSLTAGTITDTQYF. The chain uses TRBV5-6 and TRBJ2-3; TRBD2 agrees at 7 bases. This CDR3 is 16 amino acids long. CDR1 and CDR2 from the germline V gene are SGHDT and YYEEEE. The junction had 8 bases not matched to a gene; V was cut back by 2 bases and J by 2 bases.

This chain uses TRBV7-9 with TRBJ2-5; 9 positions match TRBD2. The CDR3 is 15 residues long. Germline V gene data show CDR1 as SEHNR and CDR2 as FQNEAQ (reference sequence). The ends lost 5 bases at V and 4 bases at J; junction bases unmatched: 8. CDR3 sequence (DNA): TGTGCCAGCAGCCCCCCCGGGACTAGCAGAGAGACCCAGTACTTC. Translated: CASSPPGTSRETQYF. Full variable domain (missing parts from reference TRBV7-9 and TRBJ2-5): DTGVSQNPRHKITKRGQNVTFRCDPISEHNRLYWYRQTLGQGPEFLTYFQNEAQLEKSRLLSDRFSAERPKGSFSTLEIQRTEQGDSAMYLCASSPPGTSRETQYFGPGTRLLVL.

CDR3: CSVVSGRALQGTDTQYF. DNA for the CDR3: TGCAGCGTTGTAAGCGGGAGGGCCCTCCAGGGCACAGATACGCAGTATTTT. The chain has TRBV29-1 and TRBJ2-3; 10 bases are shared with TRBD2. This CDR3 is 17 amino acids long. Losses at the gene ends were 4 bases for V and 1 base for J; bases not matched to a gene: 11. In germline, CDR1 is SQVTM, CDR2 ANQGSEA.

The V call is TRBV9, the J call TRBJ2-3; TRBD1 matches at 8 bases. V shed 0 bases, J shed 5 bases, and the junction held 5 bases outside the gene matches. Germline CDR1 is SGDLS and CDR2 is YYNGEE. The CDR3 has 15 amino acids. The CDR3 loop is CASSVVTGERDTQYF. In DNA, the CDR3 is TGTGCCAGCAGCGTAGTGACAGGGGAGAGAGATACGCAGTATTTT.

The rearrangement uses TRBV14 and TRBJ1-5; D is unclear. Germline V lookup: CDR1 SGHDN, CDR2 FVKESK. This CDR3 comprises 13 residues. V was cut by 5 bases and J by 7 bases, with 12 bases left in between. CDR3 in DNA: TGTGCCAGCAGCGCCCAAACGTGGCAGCCCCAGCATTTT. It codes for CASSAQTWQPQHF.

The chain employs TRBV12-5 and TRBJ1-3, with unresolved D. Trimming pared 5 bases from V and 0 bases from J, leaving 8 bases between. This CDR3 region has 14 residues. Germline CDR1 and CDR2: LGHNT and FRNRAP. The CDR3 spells CASGPGSSGNTIYF. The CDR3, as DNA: TGTGCTAGTGGTCCCGGATCCTCTGGAAACACCATATATTTT.

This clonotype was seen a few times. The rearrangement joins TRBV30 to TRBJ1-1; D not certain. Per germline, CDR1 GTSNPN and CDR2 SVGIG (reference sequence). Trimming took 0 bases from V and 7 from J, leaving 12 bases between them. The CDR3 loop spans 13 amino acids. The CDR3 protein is CAWSVPGINEAFF. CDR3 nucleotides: TGTGCCTGGAGTGTACCCGGGATTAATGAAGCTTTCTTT.

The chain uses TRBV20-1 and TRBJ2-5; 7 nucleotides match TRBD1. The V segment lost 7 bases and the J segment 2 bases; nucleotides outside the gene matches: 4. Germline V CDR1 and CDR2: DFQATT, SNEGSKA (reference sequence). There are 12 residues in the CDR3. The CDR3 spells CSVGQTQETQYF. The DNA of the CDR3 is TGCAGTGTGGGACAGACACAAGAGACCCAGTACTTC.

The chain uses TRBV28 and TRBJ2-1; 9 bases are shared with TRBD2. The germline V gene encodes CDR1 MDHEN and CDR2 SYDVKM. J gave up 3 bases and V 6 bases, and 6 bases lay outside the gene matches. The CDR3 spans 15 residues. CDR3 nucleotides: TGTGCCAGCAGGAGAAGCGGGAGGTACTACAATGAGCAGTTCTTC. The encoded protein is CASRRSGRYYNEQFF.

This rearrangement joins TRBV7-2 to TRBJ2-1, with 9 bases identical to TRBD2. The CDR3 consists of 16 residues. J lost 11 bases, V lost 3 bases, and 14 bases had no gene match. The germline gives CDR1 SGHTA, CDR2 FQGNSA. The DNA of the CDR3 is TGTGCCAGCAGCTTCAACCCGGGACTAGCTGGTCCGAAGCAGTTCTTC. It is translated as CASSFNPGLAGPKQFF. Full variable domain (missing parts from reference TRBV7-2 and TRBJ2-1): GAGVSQSPSNKVTEKGKDVELRCDPISGHTALYWYRQSLGQGLEFLIYFQGNSAPDKSGLPSDRFSAERTGGSVSTLTIQRTQQEDSAVYLCASSFNPGLAGPKQFFGPGTRLTVL.

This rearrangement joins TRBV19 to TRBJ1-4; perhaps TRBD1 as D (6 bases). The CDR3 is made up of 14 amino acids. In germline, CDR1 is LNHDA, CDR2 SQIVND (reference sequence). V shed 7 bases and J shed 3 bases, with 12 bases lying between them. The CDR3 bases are TGTGCCAGTAAAGAGGACAGCCCTAATGAAAAACTGTTTTTT. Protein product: CASKEDSPNEKLFF.

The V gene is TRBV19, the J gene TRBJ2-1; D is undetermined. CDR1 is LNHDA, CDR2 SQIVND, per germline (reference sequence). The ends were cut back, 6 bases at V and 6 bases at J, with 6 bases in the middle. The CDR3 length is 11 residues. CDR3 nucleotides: TGTGCCAGTAGGTGGACCAATGAGCAGTTCTTC. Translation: CASRWTNEQFF.

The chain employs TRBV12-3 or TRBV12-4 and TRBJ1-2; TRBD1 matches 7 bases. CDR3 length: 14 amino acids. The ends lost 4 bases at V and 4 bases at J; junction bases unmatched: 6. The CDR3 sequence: CASSSTGRGYGYTF. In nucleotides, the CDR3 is TGTGCCAGCAGTTCGACAGGGCGCGGCTATGGCTACACCTTC.

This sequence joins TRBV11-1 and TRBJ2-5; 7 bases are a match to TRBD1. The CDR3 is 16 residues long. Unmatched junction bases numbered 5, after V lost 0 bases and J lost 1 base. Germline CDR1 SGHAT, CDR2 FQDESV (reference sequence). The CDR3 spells CASSLALTGVQETQYF. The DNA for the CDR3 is TGTGCCAGCAGCTTAGCCTTAACAGGGGTCCAAGAGACCCAGTACTTC.

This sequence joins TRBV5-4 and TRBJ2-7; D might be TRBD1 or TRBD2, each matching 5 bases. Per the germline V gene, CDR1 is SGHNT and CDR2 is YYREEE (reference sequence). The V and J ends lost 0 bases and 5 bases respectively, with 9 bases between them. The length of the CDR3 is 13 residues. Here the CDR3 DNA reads TGTGCCAGCAGCTTGGAGGGACCCCACGAGCAGTACTTC. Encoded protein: CASSLEGPHEQYF.

This CDR3 reads CASSQDFVRGTEAFF. The CDR3 DNA follows: TGCGCCAGCAGCCAAGATTTCGTCCGGGGGACTGAAGCTTTCTTT. The chain recombines TRBV4-1 with TRBJ1-1; D possibly corresponds to TRBD1 (5 bases). V dropped 0 bases and J dropped 5 bases, with 13 bases sitting between them. The germline V gene encodes CDR1 MGHRA and CDR2 YSYEKL. The CDR3 is made up of 15 amino acids.

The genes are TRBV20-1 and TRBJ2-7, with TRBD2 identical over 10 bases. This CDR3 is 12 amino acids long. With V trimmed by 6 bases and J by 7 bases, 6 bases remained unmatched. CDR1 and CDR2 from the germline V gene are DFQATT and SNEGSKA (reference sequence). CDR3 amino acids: CSAYGLAAEQYF. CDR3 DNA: TGCAGTGCGTACGGACTAGCGGCAGAGCAGTACTTC.